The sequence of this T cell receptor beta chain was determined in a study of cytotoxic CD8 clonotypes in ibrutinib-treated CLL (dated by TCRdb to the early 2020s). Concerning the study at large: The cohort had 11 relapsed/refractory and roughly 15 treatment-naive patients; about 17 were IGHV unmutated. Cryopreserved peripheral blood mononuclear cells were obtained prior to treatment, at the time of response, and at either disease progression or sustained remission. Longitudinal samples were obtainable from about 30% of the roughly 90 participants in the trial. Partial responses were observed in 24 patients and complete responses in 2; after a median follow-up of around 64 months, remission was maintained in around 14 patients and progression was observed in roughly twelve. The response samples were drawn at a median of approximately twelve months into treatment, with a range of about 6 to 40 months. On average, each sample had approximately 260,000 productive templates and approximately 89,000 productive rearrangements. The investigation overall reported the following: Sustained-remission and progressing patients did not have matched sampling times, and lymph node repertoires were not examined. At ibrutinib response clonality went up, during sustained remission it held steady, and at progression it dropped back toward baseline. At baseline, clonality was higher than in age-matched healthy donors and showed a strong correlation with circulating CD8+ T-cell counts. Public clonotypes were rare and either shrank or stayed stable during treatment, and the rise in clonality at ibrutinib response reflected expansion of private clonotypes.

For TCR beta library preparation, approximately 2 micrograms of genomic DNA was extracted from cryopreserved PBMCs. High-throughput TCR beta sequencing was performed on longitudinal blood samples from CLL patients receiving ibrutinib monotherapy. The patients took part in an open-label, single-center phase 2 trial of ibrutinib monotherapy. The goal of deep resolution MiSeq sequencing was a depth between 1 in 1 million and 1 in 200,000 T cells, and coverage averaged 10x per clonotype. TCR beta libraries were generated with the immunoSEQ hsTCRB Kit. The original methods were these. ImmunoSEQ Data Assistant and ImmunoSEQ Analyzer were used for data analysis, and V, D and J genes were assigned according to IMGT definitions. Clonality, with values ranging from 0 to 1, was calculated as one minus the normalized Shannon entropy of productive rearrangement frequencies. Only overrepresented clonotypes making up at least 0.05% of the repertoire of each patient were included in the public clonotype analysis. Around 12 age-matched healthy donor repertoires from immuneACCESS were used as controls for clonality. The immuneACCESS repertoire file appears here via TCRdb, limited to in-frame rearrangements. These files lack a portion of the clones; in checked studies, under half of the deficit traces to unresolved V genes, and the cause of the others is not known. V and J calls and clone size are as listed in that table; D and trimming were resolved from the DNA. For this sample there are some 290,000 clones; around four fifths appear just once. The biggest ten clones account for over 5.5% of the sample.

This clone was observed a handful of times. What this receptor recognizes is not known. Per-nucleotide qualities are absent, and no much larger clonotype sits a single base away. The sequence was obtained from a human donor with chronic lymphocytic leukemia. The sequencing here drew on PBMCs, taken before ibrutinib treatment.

The DNA is as follows: TGTGCCAGCAGCCAAGAAAATGGAGAGACCCAGTACTTC. It codes for CASSQENGETQYF. The chain is made from TRBV14 and TRBJ2-5, with the D gene not clear enough to name. Trimming removed 0 bases from V and 4 bases from J, leaving 6 bases between the germline ends. Based on the germline V gene, the CDR1 and CDR2 sequences are SGHDN and FVKESK. From the cysteine up to the phenylalanine, the CDR3 has a length of 13 residues. Only CDR3 DNA is held: 39 bases, read in frame from base 1.